The T cell receptor beta chain described here comes from a study of cytomegalovirus exposure and HLA in healthy donors. Clones were read by immunoSEQ multiplex PCR, and TCRdb kept only the in-frame ones, dropping some. The table includes about 170,000 clones, approximately 89% detected once. CDR3 length: 14 residues. Germline V gives CDR1 LNHDA, CDR2 SQIVND (reference sequence). Trimming shortened V by 8 bases and J by 1 base, and 11 bases separated the two germline ends. The TCR originated in a man aged 18-30 years in good health and CMV-seropositive. The rearrangement joins TRBV19 to TRBJ2-2; a possible D gene is TRBD1 (6 bases). The sequencing sample was made of PBMCs. CDR3 in amino acids: CASWGTRNTGELFF. The CDR3 DNA sequence: TGTGCCAGTTGGGGGACACGGAACACCGGGGAGCTGTTTTTT.